Presented here are 29 T cell receptor beta chains from one specimen sequenced in a study of cytomegalovirus exposure and HLA in healthy donors. Both 60 Vbeta primers and 13 Jbeta primers went into the PCR. Clones were sequenced by immunoSEQ multiplex PCR, and TCRdb holds only the in-frame ones, with some missing. The table lists around 150,000 clones, roughly two thirds of them singletons. Sequencing was carried out using PBMCs. The receptor set was obtained from a young woman in good health and CMV-seronegative.

The rearrangement joins TRBV7-2 to TRBJ1-1; D is unclear. CDR1 and CDR2 from the germline V gene are SGHTA and FQGNSA. This CDR3 spans 15 amino acids. V shed 4 bases and J shed 0 bases, with 12 bases lying between them. The CDR3 DNA follows: TGTGCCAGCAGCTCGCGACATAGTATGAACACTGAAGCTTTCTTT. This encodes CASSSRHSMNTEAFF.

This chain links TRBV7-8 with TRBJ2-2; D remains unclear. This CDR3 is built from 17 residues. The V gene's germline CDR1 is SGHVS and CDR2 FQNEAQ. The V and J ends lost 0 bases and 5 bases respectively, with 16 bases between them. The CDR3 is CASSLALQTKRTGELFF. The CDR3 DNA follows: TGTGCCAGCAGCTTAGCATTACAGACCAAAAGGACCGGGGAGCTGTTTTTT.

The rearrangement joins TRBV5-4 to TRBJ2-5; the match to TRBD1 covers 9 bases. CDR1 and CDR2 (germline): SGHNT, YYREEE (reference sequence). J lost 9 bases, V lost 4 bases, and 10 bases had no gene match. This CDR3 contains 14 residues. CDR3 coding DNA: TGTGCCAGCAGCCCGCCGACAGGGGGGCGGTCCCAGTACTTC. It translates to CASSPPTGGRSQYF.

The V gene is TRBV7-8, the J gene TRBJ2-2, with a possible D match to TRBD1 (6 bases). The CDR3 is 15 residues long. V was trimmed by 5 bases and J by 4 bases, leaving 14 bases between them. Per the germline V gene, CDR1 is SGHVS and CDR2 is FQNEAQ. CDR3 sequence: CASSRPGHRTGELFF. As DNA, the CDR3 is TGTGCCAGCAGCAGACCGGGACACCGCACCGGGGAGCTGTTTTTT.

This clone was observed a few times. The V and J genes are TRBV18 and TRBJ2-7, with 7 bases matching TRBD1. CDR1 is KGHSH and CDR2 is LQKENI in the germline V gene. V lost 0 bases, J lost 2 bases, and 7 bases stayed unmatched. The CDR3 runs to 16 residues. The CDR3 coding sequence is TGTGCCAGCTCACCACCATTACAGGGGTCCCCCTACGAGCAGTACTTC. As protein: CASSPPLQGSPYEQYF.

As concerns this clone: Mismatch with germline at one junction end may stem from a read error. This chain links TRBV7-9 with TRBJ1-1; unclear D gene. The CDR3 covers 15 residues. CDR1 and CDR2 from the germline V gene are SEHNR and FQNEAQ (reference sequence). The CDR3 region is CAGSLALTRNTEAFF. CDR3 sequence (DNA): TGTGCCGGCAGCCTAGCCCTCACAAGGAACACTGAAGCTTTCTTT.

This clone was picked up a small number of times. The CDR3 DNA is TGCGCCAGCAGCCAAGAACCCCTAGCGGAGTACAATGAGCAGTTCTTC. Encoded protein: CASSQEPLAEYNEQFF. The chain is built from TRBV4-3 and TRBJ2-1; TRBD2 matches 7 bases. The CDR3 is 16 amino acids. Germline values: CDR1 LGHNA, CDR2 YSLEER. The V and J ends lost 0 bases and 4 bases, in that order; junction bases with no gene match: 6.

This clone showed up just a few times. This rearrangement joins TRBV7-9 to TRBJ2-5; D may be TRBD2 (6 bases). The CDR3 length is 14 residues. V was shortened by 1 base and J by 9 bases, with 15 bases between the two germline ends. Per the germline V gene, CDR1 is SEHNR and CDR2 is FQNEAQ (reference sequence). The CDR3 region is CASSLGEAISSQYF. CDR3 in DNA: TGTGCCAGCAGCTTAGGGGAGGCTATTTCGTCCCAGTACTTC. Filled out from reference TRBV7-9 and TRBJ2-5, the complete variable domain reads DTGVSQNPRHKITKRGQNVTFRCDPISEHNRLYWYRQTLGQGPEFLTYFQNEAQLEKSRLLSDRFSAERPKGSFSTLEIQRTEQGDSAMYLCASSLGEAISSQYFGPGTRLLVL.

The gene calls are TRBV19 and TRBJ2-7, with TRBD1 as a possible D gene (5 bases). Germline V lookup: CDR1 LNHDA, CDR2 SQIVND (reference sequence). Trimming removed 5 bases from V and 1 base from J, with 12 bases in between. CDR3 length: 14 amino acids. In DNA, the CDR3 is TGTGCCAGTAGTCCCAGGTACAGGTCCTACGAGCAGTACTTC. Translated: CASSPRYRSYEQYF. The full variable domain, its missing parts supplied by reference TRBV19 and TRBJ2-7, is DGGITQSPKYLFRKEGQNVTLSCEQNLNHDAMYWYRQDPGQGLRLIYYSQIVNDFQKGDIAEGYSVSREKKESFPLTVTSAQKNPTAFYLCASSPRYRSYEQYFGPGTRLTVT.

The chain combines TRBV4-1 with TRBJ2-3; 10 bases fit TRBD2. V lost 5 bases, J lost 5 bases, and 10 bases stayed unmatched. CDR3 length: 16 residues. CDR1 and CDR2 (germline): MGHRA, YSYEKL. This CDR3 is CASSARLLAGLDTQYF. The CDR3 coding sequence is TGCGCCAGCAGCGCTAGGCTACTAGCGGGACTAGATACGCAGTATTTT.

The rearrangement uses TRBV5-4 and TRBJ2-5; 8 nucleotides line up with TRBD2. The CDR3 loop spans 16 amino acids. Germline lookup yields CDR1 SGHNT and CDR2 YYREEE (reference sequence). Trimming at V came to 4 bases and at J to 2 bases, leaving 10 bases not matched to a gene. CDR3 amino acids: CASSLPGVAGQETQYF. CDR3 nucleotide sequence: TGTGCCAGCAGCCTACCCGGGGTAGCGGGACAAGAGACCCAGTACTTC.

This chain joins TRBV7-9 and TRBJ2-6; TRBD2 might be the D (6 bases). Trimming pared 6 bases from V and 0 bases from J, leaving 12 bases between. Per the germline V gene, CDR1 is SEHNR and CDR2 is FQNEAQ (reference sequence). The CDR3 sequence is 16 residues long. The CDR3: CASSTGLLSGANVLTF. Here the CDR3 DNA reads TGTGCCAGCAGTACGGGACTGCTCTCTGGGGCCAACGTCCTGACTTTC.

The chain has TRBV4-3 and TRBJ2-7, with D maybe TRBD1 (6 bases). The germline V gene encodes CDR1 LGHNA and CDR2 YSLEER. This CDR3 spans 14 amino acids. The V gene lost 2 bases and the J gene lost 2 bases, with 10 bases spanning the gap. The CDR3 sequence: CASSQLQGPYEQYF. DNA of the CDR3: TGCGCCAGCAGCCAACTTCAGGGGCCCTACGAGCAGTACTTC.

This rearrangement joins TRBV5-5 to TRBJ2-7, with 11 bases that match TRBD1. The CDR3 runs 15 residues. Germline V CDR1 and CDR2: SGHKS, YYEKEE (reference sequence). V was pared by 5 bases and J by 3 bases, with 7 bases of the junction left unmatched. CDR3 in amino acids: CASSLEGQGGYEQYF. CDR3 nucleotide sequence: TGTGCCAGCAGTTTAGAGGGACAGGGGGGCTACGAGCAGTACTTC.

The V gene is TRBV4-3, the J gene TRBJ2-2, with 9 bases that match TRBD2. V gave up 0 bases and J gave up 5 bases; unmatched junction bases: 4. The CDR3 contains 16 residues. Germline values: CDR1 LGHNA, CDR2 YSLEER. The CDR3: CASSQEVAGVTGELFF. CDR3 DNA: TGCGCCAGCAGCCAAGAGGTAGCGGGAGTAACCGGGGAGCTGTTTTTT.

In DNA, the CDR3 is TGCGCCAGCAGCCTGGGACATAGCTCCTACGAGCAGTACTTC. It specifies CASSLGHSSYEQYF. This chain connects TRBV4-1 to TRBJ2-7; perhaps TRBD1 as D (6 bases). There are 14 residues in the CDR3. V gave up 4 bases and J gave up 0 bases, with 10 bases separating them. CDR1 and CDR2 (germline): MGHRA, YSYEKL.

The rearrangement uses TRBV9 and TRBJ1-2; D unclear. The CDR3 contains 12 residues. Deletions cut 3 bases from V and 5 bases from J, with 8 bases between. The V gene's germline CDR1 is SGDLS and CDR2 YYNGEE. CDR3 sequence reads: CASSASTYGYTF. CDR3 in DNA: TGTGCCAGCAGCGCCTCAACATATGGCTACACCTTC.

This clone has only a few counts. The CDR3 nucleotides are TGTGCCAGCTCACCAGGGACAGGGGGCAGGGAGCAGTACTTC. It is translated as CASSPGTGGREQYF. The chain carries TRBV18 and TRBJ2-7, with TRBD1 identical over 12 bases. CDR1 KGHSH and CDR2 LQKENI come from the germline V gene. With 2 bases clipped from V and 7 bases from J, the junction kept 3 bases outside the gene matches. The CDR3 has 14 residues.

The rearrangement joins TRBV2 to TRBJ2-7, with TRBD1 identical over 8 bases. Losses at the gene ends were 6 bases for V and 4 bases for J; bases not matched to a gene: 14. Germline-derived CDR1 and CDR2 are SNHLY and FYNNEI. This CDR3 is 16 amino acids long. In nucleotides, the CDR3 is TGTGCCAGCAGCGCCTCCCAGGGGGCGGCGGGGTACGAGCAGTACTTC. This sequence encodes CASSASQGAAGYEQYF.

The CDR3 DNA follows: TGTGCCAGCAGCTTAGTTTACCCGACTAGCGGGAACTCGAATGAGCAGTTCTTC. This translates into CASSLVYPTSGNSNEQFF. The V and J genes are TRBV11-3 and TRBJ2-1, with 11 bases fitting TRBD2. CDR3 length equals 18 residues. V lost 1 base, J lost 7 bases, and 12 bases stayed unmatched. Per germline, CDR1 SGHNT and CDR2 YENEEA.

The chain carries TRBV6-6 and TRBJ2-4, with 8 bases fitting TRBD1. V lost 8 bases and J lost 1; bases outside the gene matches: 10. The length of the CDR3 is 16 residues. Germline V lookup: CDR1 MNHNY, CDR2 SVGAGI (reference sequence). In DNA, the CDR3 is TGTGCCAGCGGAACAGGGGGTGATGTGGCCAAAAACATTCAGTACTTC. This encodes CASGTGGDVAKNIQYF.

The V and J genes are TRBV4-1 and TRBJ2-3; 10 nucleotides align to TRBD2. The V and J ends lost 4 bases and 3 bases, in that order; junction bases with no gene match: 4. The germline gives CDR1 MGHRA, CDR2 YSYEKL. CDR3 length equals 15 residues. The chain's CDR3 is CASSLLAGETDTQYF. CDR3 DNA sequence: TGCGCCAGCAGCCTCCTAGCGGGAGAAACAGATACGCAGTATTTT.

The V gene is TRBV18, the J gene TRBJ2-1; D possibly corresponds to TRBD1 (6 bases). CDR3 size: 20 residues. The germline CDR1 and CDR2 sequences are KGHSH and LQKENI. Trimming left V 5 bases short and J 15 bases short, with 41 bases between. The CDR3 here is CASSATNIASPRLGQWLGFF. The CDR3 nucleotides read TGTGCCAGCTCAGCTACTAACATCGCGTCCCCCCGACTGGGACAATGGTTGGGGTTCTTC. Combining the CDR3 with reference TRBV18 and TRBJ2-1 gives the whole variable domain NAGVMQNPRHLVRRRGQEARLRCSPMKGHSHVYWYRQLPEEGLKFMVYLQKENIIDESGMPKERFSAEFPKEGPSILRIQQVVRGDSAAYFCASSATNIASPRLGQWLGFFGPGTRLTVL.

The chain joins TRBV4-2 to TRBJ1-5, with a weak D call TRBD1 (5 bases). Looked up from germline, CDR1 is LGHNA and CDR2 is YNFKEQ. The V gene lost 4 bases and the J gene lost 1 base, with 20 bases spanning the gap. The CDR3 extends over 18 amino acids. DNA of the CDR3: TGTGCCAGCAGCCTAAATGAAGGGGATGATGGAAGCAATCAGCCCCAGCATTTT. As protein: CASSLNEGDDGSNQPQHF.

This clone was found a few times. The chain is built from TRBV4-2 and TRBJ2-5, with TRBD2 matching over 9 bases. The V and J ends lost 1 base and 1 base, in that order; junction bases with no gene match: 4. Germline CDR1 and CDR2: LGHNA and YNFKEQ. The CDR3 sequence is 16 residues long. As DNA, the CDR3 is TGTGCCAGCAGCCAAGGTCTAGCGGGGTTCCAAGAGACCCAGTACTTC. Translating it yields CASSQGLAGFQETQYF.

This chain joins TRBV7-9 and TRBJ2-7; 7 nucleotides agree with TRBD2. V shed 4 bases and J 0 bases; nucleotides not matched to a gene: 6. This CDR3 spans 15 amino acids. Germline V lookup: CDR1 SEHNR, CDR2 FQNEAQ (reference sequence). CDR3 amino acids: CASSSVSGRSYEQYF. DNA of the CDR3: TGTGCCAGCAGCTCAGTTAGCGGGCGCTCCTACGAGCAGTACTTC.

The chain uses TRBV6-5 and TRBJ1-6; D is perhaps TRBD1 (6 bases). From germline, CDR1 is MNHEY and CDR2 SVGAGI. There are 15 residues in the CDR3. With 0 bases removed from V and 9 bases from J, the gap between germline ends came to 12 bases. CDR3 loop: CASSYSGTSASPLHF. In DNA, the CDR3 is TGTGCCAGCAGTTACTCAGGGACAAGTGCTTCACCCCTCCACTTT.

The chain carries TRBV27 and TRBJ2-7; TRBD2 might be the D (5 bases). Germline CDR1 is MNHEY and CDR2 is SMNVEV (reference sequence). V gave up 3 bases and J gave up 2 bases, with 11 bases separating them. The CDR3 runs to 14 residues. The CDR3 nucleotides read TGTGCCAGCAGTTTCTTAGTAGCGCCCTACGAGCAGTACTTC. Its translation: CASSFLVAPYEQYF.

The chain couples TRBV15 to TRBJ2-7, with 7 bases fitting TRBD1. The CDR3 covers 16 residues. Germline V lookup: CDR1 LNHNV, CDR2 YYDKDF (reference sequence). V trimming: 0 bases; J trimming: 7 bases; junction bases outside the gene matches: 12. CDR3: CATSRDERDSAREQYF. For the CDR3, the DNA is TGTGCCACCAGCAGAGATGAACGGGACAGCGCAAGGGAGCAGTACTTC.